This is a list of T cell receptor beta chains from one sample in a study of cytomegalovirus exposure and HLA in healthy donors. Assay used: immunoSEQ multiplex PCR; TCRdb lists only in-frame clones, some missing. This sample has approximately 150,000 clones, with 76% found just once. Source material: PBMCs. These receptors were collected from a man between 60 and 75 years old in good health and CMV-seronegative. CDR3s include the opening cysteine and the closing phenylalanine or tryptophan. Clone size is stated in some rows and not others, as once, few, many or a class when expanded.

TRBV29-1 NA CSVGDYGYNEQFF
TRBV5-8 NA CASSLLAGGTDTQYF
TRBV13 NA CASSLRTSGGETQYF
TRBV29-1 NA CSVEGGTGLYQETQYF
TRBV30 few CAWSLAGTEAFF
TRBV11-1 NA CASSLAGPGLYEQYF
TRBV28 few CASRPGGSYEQYF
TRBV7-9 few CASRHVSGTGGRMNTEAFF
TRBV2 NA CASSGREGEQNF
TRBV18 few CASSPGDSSPLHF
TRBV5-4 NA CASSLLGLAAETQYF
TRBV5-4 NA CASSTAGGAYEQYF
TRBV7-2 few CASSPQEGEQFF
TRBV27 NA CASIPGTGDVVAKNIQYF
TRBV27 NA CASSSRRSVYEQYF
TRBV10-3 NA CAISGGLSSGNTIYF
TRBV5-6 NA CASSFRQGDAYSNQPQHF
TRBV10-2 NA CASSGTGNQPQHF
TRBV30 NA CAWSVTTGDISGNTIYF
TRBV18 NA CASWQGADNEKLFF
TRBV6-6 NA CASSPQGAGSPLHF
TRBV6-6 NA CASSRTGGNNSPLHF
TRBV12-5 NA CASGYGDTGELFF
TRBV11-2 NA CASSLVGVPGTQYF
TRBV28 NA CASSLGLGGNQPQHF
TRBV30 NA CAWSVYRGETQYF
TRBV28 NA CASSLWGDRFSRHNEQFF
TRBV25-1 NA CASSSFAGGNEKLFF
TRBV10-1 NA CASTKQGLWAKNIQYF
TRBV18 once CASSPSGGGTYEQYF
TRBV7-2 NA CASSLETVNTGELFF
TRBV7-2 NA CASSLDANQDNEQFF
TRBV2 once CASSRLAGGDEQFF
TRBV5-1 NA CASAVSLAGEGATQYF
TRBV6-6 NA CASSKGPGQGSYEQYF
TRBV30 NA CAWSVPVTGGDYGYTF
TRBV19 NA CAAGDNTF
TRBV6-1 NA CASRPGQLSGNTIYF
TRBV27 once CASTKAGGGGAYEQYF
TRBV7-9 NA CASSRGTGGGYTF
TRBV7-3 NA CASSPRPGQGYGYTF
TRBV19 NA CASSPFLGGTEAFF
TRBV7-2 NA CASSLVASGTDTQYF
TRBV11-2 NA CASSLDGQAGYTF
TRBV6-5 NA CASSPDRGRETQYF
TRBV19 NA CASSTGERDYGYTF
TRBV28 NA CASSIQTYYATNEKLFF
TRBV7-2 NA CASSDRGSYEQYF
TRBV11-2 NA CASSIKAGGLGEQYF
TRBV29-1 NA CSVRPYEETQYF
TRBV27 NA CASSYSGLAGPYSGANVLTF
TRBV7-6 NA CASSRGLAGVSTGELFF
TRBV6-1 NA CASSGDRSGSPLHF
TRBV7-2 NA CASSLVGGANGQETQYF
TRBV18 few CASSPGTSGKPRETQYF
TRBV11-2 NA CASTYEIGVATEAFF
TRBV11-2 NA CASSLGPAGGIREQFF
TRBV11-3 NA CASSQPGPGQGAGTGELFF
TRBV5-6 few CASSLGTGLNTEAFF